This T cell receptor (beta chain) comes out of a study of Ad26.COV2.S vaccination and SARS-CoV-2 variants. Treatment denoted: 19 received Ad26.COV2.S at low or high dose, single or two shots; about 5 received placebo; per-sample allocation not given. Samples came from day 63 after the first vaccine or placebo injection. TCRdb keeps only in-frame clones here, not all; method: immunoSEQ multiplex PCR. The table includes hundreds of thousands of clones, around 86% detected once. The CDR3 consists of 15 residues. Per the germline V gene, CDR1 is SGHRS and CDR2 is YFSETQ. Trimming took 2 bases from V and 2 from J, leaving 12 bases between them.

Sequencing was performed on peripheral blood, taken in a trial of Ad26.COV2.S vaccine versus placebo. The TCR sequence derives from a person aged 18-60 years who received the Ad26.COV2.S COVID-19 vaccine or a placebo. The chain uses TRBV5-1 and TRBJ2-3; D gene uncertain. The CDR3 DNA follows: TGCGCCAGCAGCTTTAGAGCCCTGGACACAGATACGCAGTATTTT. Its protein is CASSFRALDTDTQYF.